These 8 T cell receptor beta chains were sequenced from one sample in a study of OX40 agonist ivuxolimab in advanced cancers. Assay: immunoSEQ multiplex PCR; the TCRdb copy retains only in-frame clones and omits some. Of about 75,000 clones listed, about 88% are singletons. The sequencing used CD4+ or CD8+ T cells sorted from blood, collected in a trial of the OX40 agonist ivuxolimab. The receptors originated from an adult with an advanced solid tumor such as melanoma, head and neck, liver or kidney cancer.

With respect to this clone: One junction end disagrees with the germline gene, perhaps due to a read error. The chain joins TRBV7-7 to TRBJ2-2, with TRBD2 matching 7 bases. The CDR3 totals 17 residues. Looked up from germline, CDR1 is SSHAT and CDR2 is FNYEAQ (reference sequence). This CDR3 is CASSPRSQGGDTGELFF. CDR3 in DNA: TGTGCTAGCAGCCCACGGTCCCAGGGAGGGGACACCGGGGAGCTGTTTTTT.

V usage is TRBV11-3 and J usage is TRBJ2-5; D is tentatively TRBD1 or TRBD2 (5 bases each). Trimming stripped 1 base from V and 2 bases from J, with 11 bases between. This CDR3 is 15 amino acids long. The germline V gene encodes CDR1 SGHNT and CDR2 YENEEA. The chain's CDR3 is CASSLGGREQETQYF. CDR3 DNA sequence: TGTGCCAGCAGCTTAGGCGGCAGGGAGCAAGAGACCCAGTACTTC.

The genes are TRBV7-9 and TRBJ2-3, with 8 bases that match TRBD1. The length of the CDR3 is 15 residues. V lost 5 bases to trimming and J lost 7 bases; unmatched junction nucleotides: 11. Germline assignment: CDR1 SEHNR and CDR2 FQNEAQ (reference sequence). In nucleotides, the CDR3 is TGTGCCAGCAGCCCAGCAGGACAGGGACTCCATACGCAGTATTTT. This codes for CASSPAGQGLHTQYF.

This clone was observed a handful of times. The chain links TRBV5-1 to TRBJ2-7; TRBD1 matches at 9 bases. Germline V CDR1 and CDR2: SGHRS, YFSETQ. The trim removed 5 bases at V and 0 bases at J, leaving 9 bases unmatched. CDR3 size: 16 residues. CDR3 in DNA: TGCGCCAGCAGTCGACAGGGGGATTTGGGCTCCTACGAGCAGTACTTC. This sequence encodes CASSRQGDLGSYEQYF.

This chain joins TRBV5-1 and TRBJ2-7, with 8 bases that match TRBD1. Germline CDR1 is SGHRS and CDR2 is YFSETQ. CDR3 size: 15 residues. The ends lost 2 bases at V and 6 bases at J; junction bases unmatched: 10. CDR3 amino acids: CASSLVPDRVREQYF. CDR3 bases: TGCGCCAGCAGCTTAGTACCGGACAGGGTACGCGAGCAGTACTTC.

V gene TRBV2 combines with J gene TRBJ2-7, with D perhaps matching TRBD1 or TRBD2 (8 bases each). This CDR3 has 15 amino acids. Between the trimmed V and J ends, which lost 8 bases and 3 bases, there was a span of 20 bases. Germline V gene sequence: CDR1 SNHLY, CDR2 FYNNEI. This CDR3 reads CASSSGQGAYYEQYF. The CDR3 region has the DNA TGTGCCAGCTCTAGCGGGCAGGGGGCTTACTACGAGCAGTACTTC.

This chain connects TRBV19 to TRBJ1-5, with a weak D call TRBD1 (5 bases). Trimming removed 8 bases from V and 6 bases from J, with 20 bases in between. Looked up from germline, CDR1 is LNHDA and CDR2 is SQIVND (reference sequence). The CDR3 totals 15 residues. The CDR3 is CASSPRTGGSQPQHF. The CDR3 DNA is TGTGCCAGTTCGCCCCGCACAGGTGGGAGTCAGCCCCAGCATTTT.

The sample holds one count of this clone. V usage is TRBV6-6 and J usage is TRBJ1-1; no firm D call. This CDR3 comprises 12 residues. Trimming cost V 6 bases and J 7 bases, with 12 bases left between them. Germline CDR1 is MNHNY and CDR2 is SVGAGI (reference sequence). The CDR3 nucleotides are TGTGCCAGCAGCAAAGGACCGATTGAAGCTTTCTTT. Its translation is CASSKGPIEAFF.